This paragraph covers one T cell receptor beta chain sequence. Antigen unknown. This sample is drawn from a study of CD8+ T cells in alopecia areata. The study, taken as a whole, reports: Among the cells sequenced in scalp samples are also the resident alphabeta T cells of normal skin. Scalp clonality dropped significantly under tofacitinib, as did expanded CD8+ top-100 clones.

This CDR3 has 13 residues. Germline assignment: CDR1 SGDLS and CDR2 YYNGEE. Trimming cost V 6 bases and J 8 bases, with 15 bases left between them. Treatment given: oral pan-JAK inhibitor, 5-10 mg twice daily. Once RNA had been extracted, it was reverse transcribed into cDNA to act as the sequencing template. The protocol was immunoSEQ multiplex PCR, while the TCRdb copy is restricted to in-frame clones and leaves out a portion. The sample holds 200,000 to 250,000 clones, roughly 56% seen once. Sequenced material: CD4+ T cells sorted from blood, taken at week 4, from a patient treated with tofacitinib. The rearrangement links TRBV9 to TRBJ2-1; D remains unclear. This TCR derives from a human donor with alopecia areata. The CDR3 coding sequence is TGTGCCAGCACCCGGCAGGATGGGGATGAGCAGTTCTTC. Translation gives CASTRQDGDEQFF.